This TCR beta chain was profiled in a study of blood T cell repertoires in COVID-19. As for the study in general: Italy, Spain and the United States were the sources of the convalescent and acute COVID-19 samples. PBMCs, B-cell-depleted T cells, or T cells provided the cDNA or gDNA that made up the material.

The CDR3 is 16 residues long. V lost 0 bases, J lost 4 bases, and 5 bases stayed unmatched. In germline, CDR1 is SGDLS, CDR2 YYNGEE. Per the original methods: Researchers report that nucleated cell counts were estimated from reference gene primer amplification. Libraries were prepared by immunoSEQ multiplex PCR; TCRdb keeps only in-frame clonotypes and omits some of them. V and J calls and clone size are given by that table; D and trimming were obtained from the DNA. The repertoire includes about 150,000 clones, 75% to 90% of them detected once, and roughly 0.58% sits in the top ten. The receptor comes from a man aged 60 to 69 with acute or convalescent COVID-19. Specimen: peripheral blood. V and J are TRBV9 and TRBJ2-3; 10 nucleotides line up with TRBD2. The DNA of the CDR3 is TGTGCCAGCAGCGTAGCCCCTAGCGGGGGCCCAGATACGCAGTATTTT. It is translated as CASSVAPSGGPDTQYF.